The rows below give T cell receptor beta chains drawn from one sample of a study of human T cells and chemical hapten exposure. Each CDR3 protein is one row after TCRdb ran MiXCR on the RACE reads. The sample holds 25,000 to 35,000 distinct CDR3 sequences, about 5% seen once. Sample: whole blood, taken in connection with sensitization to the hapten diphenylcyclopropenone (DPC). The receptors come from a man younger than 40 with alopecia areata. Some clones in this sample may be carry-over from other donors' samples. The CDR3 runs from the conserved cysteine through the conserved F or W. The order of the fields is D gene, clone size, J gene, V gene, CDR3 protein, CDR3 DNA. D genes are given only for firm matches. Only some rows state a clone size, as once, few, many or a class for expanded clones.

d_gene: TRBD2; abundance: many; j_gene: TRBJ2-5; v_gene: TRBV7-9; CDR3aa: CASSLRASGSNWETQYF; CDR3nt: TGTGCCAGCAGCCTTCGGGCTAGCGGGAGCAATTGGGAGACCCAGTACTTC
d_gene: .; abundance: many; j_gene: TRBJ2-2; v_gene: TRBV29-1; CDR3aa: CSVADTGELFF; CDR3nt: TGCAGCGTTGCTGACACCGGGGAGCTGTTTTTT
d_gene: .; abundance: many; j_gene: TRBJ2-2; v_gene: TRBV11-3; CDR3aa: CASRATATGELFF; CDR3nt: TGTGCCAGCAGAGCGACAGCCACCGGGGAGCTGTTTTTT
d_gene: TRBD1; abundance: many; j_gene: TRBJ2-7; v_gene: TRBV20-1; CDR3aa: CSARSPGQGGFYEQYF; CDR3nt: TGCAGTGCTAGATCACCGGGACAGGGGGGCTTCTACGAGCAGTACTTC
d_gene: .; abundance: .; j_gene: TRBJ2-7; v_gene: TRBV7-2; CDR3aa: CASSGGHGNYEQYF; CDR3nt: TGTGCCAGCAGCGGGGGACATGGGAACTACGAGCAGTACTTC
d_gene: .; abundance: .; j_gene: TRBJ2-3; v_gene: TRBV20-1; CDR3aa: CSVLLPGHLGTDTQYF; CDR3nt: TGCAGTGTTCTCCTCCCGGGACACCTGGGCACAGATACGCAGTATTTT
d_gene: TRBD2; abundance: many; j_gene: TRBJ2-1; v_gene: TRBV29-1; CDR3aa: CSVDIAGANNEQFF; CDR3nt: TGCAGCGTTGACATAGCGGGGGCCAACAATGAGCAGTTCTTC
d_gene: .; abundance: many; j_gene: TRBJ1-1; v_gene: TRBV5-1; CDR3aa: CASSYGTTQNTEAFF; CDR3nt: TGCGCCAGCAGCTACGGGACAACCCAGAACACTGAAGCTTTCTTT
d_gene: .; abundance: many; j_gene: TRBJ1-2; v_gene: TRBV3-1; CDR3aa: CASSQDLGMAGYTF; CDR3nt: TGTGCCAGCAGCCAAGATTTGGGGATGGCTGGCTACACCTTC
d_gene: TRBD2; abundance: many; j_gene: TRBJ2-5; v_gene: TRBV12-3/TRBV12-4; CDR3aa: CASSGLAGQETQYF; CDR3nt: TGTGCCAGCAGCGGACTAGCGGGGCAAGAGACCCAGTACTTC
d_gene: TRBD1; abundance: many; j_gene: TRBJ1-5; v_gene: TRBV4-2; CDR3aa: CASSQAEGQGMEGYSNQPQHF; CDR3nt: TGTGCCAGCAGCCAAGCGGAAGGACAGGGGATGGAAGGATATAGCAATCAGCCCCAGCATTTT
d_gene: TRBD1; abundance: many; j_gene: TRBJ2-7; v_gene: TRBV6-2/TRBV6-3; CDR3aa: CASSPTGGRASYEQYF; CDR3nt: TGTGCCAGCAGTCCTACAGGGGGACGGGCCTCCTACGAGCAGTACTTC
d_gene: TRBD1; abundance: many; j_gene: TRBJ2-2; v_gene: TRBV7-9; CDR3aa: CASSSLDRGLTGELFF; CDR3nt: TGTGCCAGCAGCTCCTTGGACAGGGGGCTCACCGGGGAGCTGTTTTTT
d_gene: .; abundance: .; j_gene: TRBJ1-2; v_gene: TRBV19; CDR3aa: CASINQGRSGYTF; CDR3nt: TGTGCCAGTATTAATCAGGGGAGATCTGGCTACACCTTC
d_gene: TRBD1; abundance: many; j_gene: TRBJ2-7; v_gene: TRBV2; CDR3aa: CASIKPPGQGPHEQYF; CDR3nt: TGTGCCAGCATTAAACCGCCGGGACAGGGGCCCCACGAGCAGTACTTC
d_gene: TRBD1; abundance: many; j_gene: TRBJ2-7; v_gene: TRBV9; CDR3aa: CASSVTDMDRESGPYYEQYF; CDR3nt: TGTGCCAGCAGCGTTACGGACATGGACAGGGAGAGTGGGCCCTACTACGAGCAGTACTTC
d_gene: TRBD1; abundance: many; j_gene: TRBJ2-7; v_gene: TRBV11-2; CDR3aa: CASSFGQGERPYEQYF; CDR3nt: TGTGCCAGCAGCTTCGGACAGGGAGAGAGACCCTACGAGCAGTACTTC
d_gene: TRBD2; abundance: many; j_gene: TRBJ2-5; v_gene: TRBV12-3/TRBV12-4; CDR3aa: CASSILSGSLLETQYF; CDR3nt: TGTGCCAGCAGTATACTTAGCGGGAGCTTACTGGAGACCCAGTACTTC
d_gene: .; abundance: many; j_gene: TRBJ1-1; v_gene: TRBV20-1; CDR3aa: CSARDVPGSGSVF; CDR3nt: TGCAGTGCTAGAGATGTCCCGGGGTCAGGATCTGTCTTT
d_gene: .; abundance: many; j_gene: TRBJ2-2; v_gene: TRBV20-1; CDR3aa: CSAERNSNTGELFF; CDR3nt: TGCAGTGCTGAGCGCAACTCGAACACCGGGGAGCTGTTTTTT
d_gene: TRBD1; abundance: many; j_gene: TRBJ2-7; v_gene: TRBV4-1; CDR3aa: CASSQEGRGLGEQYF; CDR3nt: TGCGCCAGCAGCCAAGAGGGCAGGGGGCTAGGAGAGCAGTACTTC
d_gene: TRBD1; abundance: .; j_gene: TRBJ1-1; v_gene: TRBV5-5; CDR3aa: CASSRGQGATEAFF; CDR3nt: TGTGCCAGCAGCCGTGGACAGGGGGCCACTGAAGCTTTCTTT
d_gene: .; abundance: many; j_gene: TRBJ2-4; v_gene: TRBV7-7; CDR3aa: CASSLGKAKNIQYF; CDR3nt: TGTGCTAGCAGCTTAGGTAAAGCCAAAAACATTCAGTACTTC
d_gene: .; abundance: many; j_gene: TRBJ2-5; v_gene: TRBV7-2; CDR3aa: CASSLAVTTQETQYF; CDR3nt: TGTGCCAGCAGCTTAGCGGTGACTACCCAAGAGACCCAGTACTTC
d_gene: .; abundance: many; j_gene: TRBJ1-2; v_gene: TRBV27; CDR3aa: CASSLSRTQLGYTF; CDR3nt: TGTGCCAGCAGTTTATCCCGGACTCAGCTAGGCTACACCTTC
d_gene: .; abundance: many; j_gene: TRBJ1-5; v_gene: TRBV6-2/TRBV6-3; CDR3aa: CASTTGHLGDQPQHF; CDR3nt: TGTGCCAGCACAACGGGACACCTTGGAGATCAGCCCCAGCATTTT
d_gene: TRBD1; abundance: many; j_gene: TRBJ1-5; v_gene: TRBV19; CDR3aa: CASSIKTGPDQPQHF; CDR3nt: TGTGCCAGTAGTATAAAGACAGGGCCGGATCAGCCCCAGCATTTT
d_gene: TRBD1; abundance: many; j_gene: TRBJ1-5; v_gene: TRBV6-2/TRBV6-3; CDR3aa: CASTQTGSVNQPQHF; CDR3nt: TGTGCCAGCACCCAGACAGGGTCCGTCAATCAGCCCCAGCATTTT
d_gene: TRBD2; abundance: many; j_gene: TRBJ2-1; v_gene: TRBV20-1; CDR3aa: CSARPPGTSGTKLIYEQFF; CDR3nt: TGCAGTGCTAGACCCCCCGGGACTAGCGGGACCAAGCTAATCTATGAGCAGTTCTTC
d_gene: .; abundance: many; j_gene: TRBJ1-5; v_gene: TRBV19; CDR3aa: CASSMGWGGNQPQHF; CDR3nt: TGTGCCAGTAGTATGGGTTGGGGTGGCAATCAGCCCCAGCATTTT
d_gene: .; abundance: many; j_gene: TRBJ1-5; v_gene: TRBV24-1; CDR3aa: CATSDLAGWPQHF; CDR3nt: TGTGCCACCAGTGATTTAGCTGGTTGGCCCCAGCATTTT
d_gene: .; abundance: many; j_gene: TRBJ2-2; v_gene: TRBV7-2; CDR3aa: CASSPQGKGGELFF; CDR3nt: TGTGCCAGCAGCCCTCAGGGGAAGGGCGGGGAGCTGTTTTTT
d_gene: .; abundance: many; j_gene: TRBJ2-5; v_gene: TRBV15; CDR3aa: CATSRGGDPLETQYF; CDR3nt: TGTGCCACCAGCAGAGGGGGGGACCCTCTAGAGACCCAGTACTTC